A selection of T cell receptor beta chains follows, all from one sample in a study of blood T cells in healthy people across ages. TCRdb itself ran the 5' RACE reads through MiXCR, one entry per CDR3 protein. The sample contains fewer than 2 million distinct CDR3 sequences, about two fifths of which appear only once. The sample taken for sequencing was blood. The receptors shown here come from a human donor in good health. Both conserved end residues are part of each CDR3. D genes are given only for firm matches. Clone size is given for some rows only: seen once, a few or many times, or a class if the clone is expanded.

cdr3_aa: CAISETGGRDYGYTF; cdr3_nt: TGTGCCATCAGTGAGACAGGGGGCCGGGACTATGGCTACACCTTC; d_call: TRBD1; clone_size: .; v_call: TRBV10-3; j_call: TRBJ1-2
cdr3_aa: CASSATSGGPGGDTQYF; cdr3_nt: TGTGCCAGCAGCGCGACTAGCGGGGGGCCGGGGGGAGATACGCAGTATTTT; d_call: TRBD2; clone_size: .; v_call: TRBV9; j_call: TRBJ2-3
cdr3_aa: CASATQGATEAFF; cdr3_nt: TGTGCCAGCGCGACGCAGGGGGCCACTGAAGCTTTCTTT; d_call: TRBD1; clone_size: .; v_call: TRBV11-1; j_call: TRBJ1-1
cdr3_aa: CASSPGTGEHEQYF; cdr3_nt: TGCGCCAGCAGCCCCGGGACAGGGGAACACGAGCAGTACTTC; d_call: TRBD1; clone_size: .; v_call: TRBV5-1; j_call: TRBJ2-7
cdr3_aa: CASSSQGVNTEAFF; cdr3_nt: TGTGCCAGCAGCTCACAGGGTGTTAACACTGAAGCTTTCTTT; d_call: .; clone_size: many; v_call: TRBV7-9; j_call: TRBJ1-1
cdr3_aa: CASRTAHTEQFF; cdr3_nt: TGTGCCAGCAGAACAGCCCATACAGAGCAGTTCTTC; d_call: .; clone_size: few; v_call: TRBV6-1; j_call: TRBJ2-1
cdr3_aa: CASNSGSTDTQYF; cdr3_nt: TGTGCCAGTAATTCGGGTTCCACAGATACGCAGTATTTT; d_call: .; clone_size: .; v_call: TRBV19; j_call: TRBJ2-3
cdr3_aa: CASSLGTSGANNEQFF; cdr3_nt: TGTGCCAGCAGCTTGGGGACTAGCGGGGCCAACAATGAGCAGTTCTTC; d_call: TRBD2; clone_size: once; v_call: TRBV7-2; j_call: TRBJ2-1
cdr3_aa: CASSLSDLSWDEQFF; cdr3_nt: TGTGCCAGCAGTTTATCGGACCTCTCCTGGGATGAGCAGTTCTTC; d_call: .; clone_size: few; v_call: TRBV28; j_call: TRBJ2-1
cdr3_aa: CASSQQFTGSYGYTF; cdr3_nt: TGCGCCAGCAGCCAACAATTCACAGGGTCCTATGGCTACACCTTC; d_call: .; clone_size: .; v_call: TRBV4-3; j_call: TRBJ1-2
cdr3_aa: CSVDGLLANYNEQFF; cdr3_nt: TGCAGCGTTGATGGTTTACTAGCGAATTACAATGAGCAGTTCTTC; d_call: TRBD2; clone_size: few; v_call: TRBV29-1; j_call: TRBJ2-1
cdr3_aa: CASSPGQGVEKLFF; cdr3_nt: TGTGCCAGCAGCCCGGGACAGGGGGTGGAAAAACTGTTTTTT; d_call: TRBD1; clone_size: many; v_call: TRBV12-3/TRBV12-4; j_call: TRBJ1-4
cdr3_aa: CASSPSGSGETQYF; cdr3_nt: TGTGCCAGCAGCCCTAGCGGGAGCGGAGAGACCCAGTACTTC; d_call: TRBD2; clone_size: .; v_call: TRBV7-2; j_call: TRBJ2-5
cdr3_aa: CASRPGEGHGYTF; cdr3_nt: TGCGCCAGCAGGCCCGGGGAGGGGCATGGCTACACCTTC; d_call: .; clone_size: .; v_call: TRBV28; j_call: TRBJ1-2
cdr3_aa: CAISEPVTAEGKLFF; cdr3_nt: TGTGCCATCAGTGAGCCCGTTACCGCCGAGGGAAAACTGTTTTTT; d_call: .; clone_size: .; v_call: TRBV10-3; j_call: TRBJ1-4
cdr3_aa: CASSPVPGTGDPLGYYGYTF; cdr3_nt: TGTGCCAGCAGCCCGGTCCCCGGGACAGGGGACCCCTTGGGGTACTATGGCTACACCTTC; d_call: TRBD1; clone_size: .; v_call: TRBV28; j_call: TRBJ1-2
cdr3_aa: CASSLAGAGPGYTF; cdr3_nt: TGTGCCAGCAGCTTAGCGGGGGCGGGTCCAGGCTACACCTTC; d_call: .; clone_size: .; v_call: TRBV7-2; j_call: TRBJ1-2
cdr3_aa: CSARDHRGNQPQHF; cdr3_nt: TGCAGTGCTAGAGATCACAGGGGAAATCAGCCCCAGCATTTT; d_call: TRBD1; clone_size: few; v_call: TRBV20-1; j_call: TRBJ1-5
cdr3_aa: CASSQEWGSDTQYF; cdr3_nt: TGTGCCAGCAGCCAAGAATGGGGTTCGGATACGCAGTATTTT; d_call: .; clone_size: .; v_call: TRBV14; j_call: TRBJ2-3
cdr3_aa: CAISGIADQETQYF; cdr3_nt: TGTGCCATCAGTGGGATAGCGGACCAAGAGACCCAGTACTTC; d_call: .; clone_size: .; v_call: TRBV10-3; j_call: TRBJ2-5
cdr3_aa: CASSLRPARQPQHF; cdr3_nt: TGTGCCAGCAGCTTAAGACCCGCGCGGCAGCCCCAGCATTTT; d_call: .; clone_size: few; v_call: TRBV7-8; j_call: TRBJ1-5
cdr3_aa: CASTQGMGSYNEQFF; cdr3_nt: TGTGCCAGTACCCAGGGAATGGGATCCTACAATGAGCAGTTCTTC; d_call: .; clone_size: .; v_call: TRBV19; j_call: TRBJ2-1
cdr3_aa: CARRDTVSTEAFF; cdr3_nt: TGTGCCCGCAGGGATACAGTCTCCACTGAAGCTTTCTTT; d_call: .; clone_size: .; v_call: TRBV7-2; j_call: TRBJ1-1
cdr3_aa: CSVEDPSLTDTQYF; cdr3_nt: TGCAGCGTTGAGGACCCTTCCCTGACAGATACGCAGTATTTT; d_call: .; clone_size: few; v_call: TRBV29-1; j_call: TRBJ2-3
cdr3_aa: CSVQQYSNQPQHF; cdr3_nt: TGCAGCGTTCAACAATATAGCAATCAGCCCCAGCATTTT; d_call: .; clone_size: many; v_call: TRBV29-1; j_call: TRBJ1-5
cdr3_aa: CASTRQGYYEQYF; cdr3_nt: TGTGCCAGCACCCGACAGGGGTACTACGAGCAGTACTTC; d_call: TRBD1; clone_size: few; v_call: TRBV6-2/TRBV6-3; j_call: TRBJ2-7
cdr3_aa: CAIRRASDEQFF; cdr3_nt: TGTGCCATCCGCCGAGCTAGCGATGAGCAGTTCTTC; d_call: .; clone_size: .; v_call: TRBV15; j_call: TRBJ2-1
cdr3_aa: CASSRGGHSEQYF; cdr3_nt: TGCGCCAGCAGCCGAGGGGGACATTCTGAGCAGTACTTC; d_call: .; clone_size: .; v_call: TRBV4-3; j_call: TRBJ2-7
cdr3_aa: CASSQGQLSGEQFF; cdr3_nt: TGCGCCAGCAGCCAGGGACAGCTGTCCGGTGAGCAGTTCTTC; d_call: TRBD1; clone_size: many; v_call: TRBV5-1; j_call: TRBJ2-1
cdr3_aa: CSVQSPGNQQDTQYF; cdr3_nt: TGCAGCGTTCAATCCCCAGGGAATCAGCAAGATACGCAGTATTTT; d_call: .; clone_size: few; v_call: TRBV29-1; j_call: TRBJ2-3
cdr3_aa: CASSFSGGEEAFF; cdr3_nt: TGTGCCAGCAGCTTTTCCGGGGGGGAAGAAGCTTTCTTT; d_call: .; clone_size: .; v_call: TRBV5-4; j_call: TRBJ1-1
cdr3_aa: CASSFVRPGGYTF; cdr3_nt: TGTGCCAGCAGTTTTGTCCGGCCGGGGGGCTACACCTTC; d_call: .; clone_size: .; v_call: TRBV12-3/TRBV12-4; j_call: TRBJ1-2
cdr3_aa: CASSLAGLYATNEKLFF; cdr3_nt: TGTGCCAGCAGCTTGGCGGGTCTCTATGCAACTAATGAAAAACTGTTTTTT; d_call: .; clone_size: .; v_call: TRBV5-5; j_call: TRBJ1-4
cdr3_aa: CSVGSGRSTDTQYF; cdr3_nt: TGCAGCGTTGGTAGCGGGAGGAGCACAGATACGCAGTATTTT; d_call: TRBD2; clone_size: .; v_call: TRBV29-1; j_call: TRBJ2-3
cdr3_aa: CASSLPPTGDWLYGYTF; cdr3_nt: TGTGCCAGCAGTTTACCCCCCACAGGGGATTGGCTCTATGGCTACACCTTC; d_call: TRBD1; clone_size: .; v_call: TRBV28; j_call: TRBJ1-2
cdr3_aa: CASSPDRARAFF; cdr3_nt: TGTGCCAGCAGCCCCGACAGGGCGAGGGCTTTCTTT; d_call: TRBD1; clone_size: .; v_call: TRBV27; j_call: TRBJ1-1
cdr3_aa: CAIRYSENTYNEQFF; cdr3_nt: TGTGCCATCAGATACTCGGAGAACACCTACAATGAGCAGTTCTTC; d_call: .; clone_size: few; v_call: TRBV10-3; j_call: TRBJ2-1
cdr3_aa: CASSLPGQRYYGYTF; cdr3_nt: TGTGCCAGCAGCTTGCCGGGACAGCGATACTATGGCTACACCTTC; d_call: TRBD1; clone_size: .; v_call: TRBV7-2; j_call: TRBJ1-2
cdr3_aa: CASSFTRRLTHIGELFF; cdr3_nt: TGTGCCAGCAGCTTTACCCGCCGGCTAACCCATATTGGGGAGCTGTTTTTT; d_call: .; clone_size: .; v_call: TRBV7-9; j_call: TRBJ2-2